This TCR beta chain emerged from a study of T cell responses to AZD1222 COVID-19 vaccine. The study, taken as a whole, reports: Donors were mostly white British, more females; clonal diversity possibly underestimated.

Measured with immunoSEQ multiplex PCR; TCRdb has only the in-frame clones, and not every one. The sample holds about 100,000 clones; roughly 89% are singletons and the top ten take about 16%. Points on this clone: What it binds is not known.

V shed 0 bases and J shed 5 bases, with 13 bases lying between them. Germline assignment: CDR1 SGHTA and CDR2 FQGNSA. The CDR3 length is 15 residues. The sequence came from an adult in good health. The chain joins TRBV7-2 to TRBJ2-5; D possibly corresponds to TRBD2 (5 bases). This sample comprised peripheral blood, obtained on day 0 of AZD1222 vaccination. The CDR3 coding sequence is TGTGCCAGCAGCTTAGCTGGCGGAGGCCGGGAGACCCAGTACTTC. Translating gives CASSLAGGGRETQYF.